This T cell receptor beta chain was captured in a study of blood T cell repertoires in COVID-19. Study details: The United States, Italy and Spain were the sources of the acute and convalescent COVID-19 samples.

Repertoires were generated with immunoSEQ multiplex PCR, while TCRdb's copy carries only in-frame clones and drops some. The sample lists some 270,000 clones, approximately 89% seen once, with 2.5% to 3.5% in the top ten. The V end lost 5 bases, the J end lost 8 bases, and 12 bases lay between the germline ends. The germline gives CDR1 MNHEY, CDR2 SMNVEV (reference sequence). The CDR3 extends over 13 amino acids. This TCR was sampled from a woman between 40 and 50 years old who had been exposed to COVID-19. The specimen sequenced was PBMCs or T cells enriched from blood (not recorded which). The chain links TRBV27 to TRBJ2-2, with D tentatively TRBD2 (6 bases). The chain's CDR3 is CASSKPGRGELFF. The CDR3 DNA is TGTGCCAGCAGTAAACCAGGGAGGGGGGAGCTGTTTTTT.